The 12 T cell receptor beta chains below all came from one sample that was sequenced in a study of blood T cells in healthy people across ages. Combining a sample-barcoded 5' primer with a J-beta primer mix, a second PCR ran for about 7 to 11 cycles. TCRdb reprocessed the 5' RACE reads with MiXCR, giving one entry per CDR3 protein. The table includes 850,000 to 1,300,000 distinct CDR3 sequences, under 45% detected once. The source material was blood. All receptors derive from an older woman in good health.

The chain carries TRBV7-6 and TRBJ2-1; TRBD2 matches 15 bases. The germline gives CDR1 SGHVS, CDR2 FNYEAQ. V gave up 5 bases and J gave up 0 bases; unmatched junction bases: 5. CDR3 size: 18 residues. The CDR3 DNA reads as TGTGCCAGCAGCCCTGGGACTAGCGGGAGGATCTCCTACAATGAGCAGTTCTTC. It translates to CASSPGTSGRISYNEQFF.

Details on this clonotype: At one end, the junction sequence differs from germline, possibly due to a read error. The chain employs TRBV27 and TRBJ2-1; 9 nucleotides match TRBD2. Germline CDR1 MNHEY, CDR2 SMNVEV (reference sequence). This CDR3 spans 15 amino acids. In DNA, the CDR3 is TGTGTCAGCAGCCGAGCGGGAGGCTCCTACAATGAGCAGTTCTTC. Residues: CVSSRAGGSYNEQFF.

The table lists this clonotype with a few counts. The rearrangement uses TRBV3-1 and TRBJ2-3, with 8 positions matching TRBD2. Germline V gene sequence: CDR1 LGHDT, CDR2 YNNKEL (reference sequence). The CDR3 consists of 15 residues. V gave up 5 bases and J gave up 2 bases; unmatched junction bases: 6. The CDR3 spells CASSATSGDTDTQYF. DNA of the CDR3: TGTGCCAGCAGCGCTACTAGCGGCGACACAGATACGCAGTATTTT.

This chain connects TRBV10-3 to TRBJ2-5; the D call may be TRBD1 or TRBD2 (5 bases each). The J call may be in error: the DNA end matches TRBJ2-7 better. The length of the CDR3 is 16 residues. Germline CDR1 and CDR2: ENHRY and SYGVKD. CDR3: CAISESILGEGYEQYF. CDR3 in DNA: TGTGCCATCAGTGAGTCGATTCTGGGGGAAGGCTACGAGCAGTACTTC.

This clonotype has a count of ten or more. The gene calls are TRBV15 and TRBJ1-2; D ambiguous. The CDR3 has 12 amino acids. Deletions cut 0 bases from V and 7 bases from J, with 6 bases between. Germline CDR1 LNHNV, CDR2 YYDKDF (reference sequence). CDR3 DNA sequence: TGTGCCACCAGCAGAGAAGAAGGTGGCTACACCTTC. It yields the protein CATSREEGGYTF.

This clonotype was observed a handful of times. Here the CDR3 DNA reads TGTGCCAGCAGCGTTGGTGTAGCGGGAACGTACGAGCAGTACTTC. It codes for CASSVGVAGTYEQYF. This chain links TRBV9 with TRBJ2-7; 8 bases fit TRBD2. Trimming cost V 2 bases and J 4 bases; bases outside gene matches: 8. The CDR3 extends over 15 amino acids. From germline, CDR1 is SGDLS and CDR2 YYNGEE.

This clonotype was counted a few times. The CDR3 is CASSQVNRIRANEQFF. The CDR3, as DNA: TGTGCCAGCAGCCAAGTGAACAGGATCCGAGCCAATGAGCAGTTCTTC. The J gene is TRBJ2-1, the V gene TRBV14; weak D call: TRBD1 (5 bases). V was trimmed by 1 base and J by 6 bases, leaving 16 bases between them. The CDR3 covers 16 residues. In germline, CDR1 is SGHDN, CDR2 FVKESK.

This clonotype was detected once. The gene calls are TRBV2 and TRBJ2-4; 8 nucleotides match TRBD1. The CDR3 covers 17 residues. Germline CDR1 and CDR2: SNHLY and FYNNEI. With V trimmed by 5 bases and J by 0 bases, 9 bases remained unmatched. CDR3 sequence: CASSRDRTQLAKNIQYF. The CDR3 coding sequence is TGTGCCAGCAGTCGGGACAGGACACAACTAGCCAAAAACATTCAGTACTTC.

This clonotype has just a few counts. The V and J genes are TRBV6-2 or TRBV6-3 and TRBJ2-1; 13 bases line up with TRBD2. V lost 4 bases to trimming and J lost 0 bases; unmatched junction nucleotides: 18. Germline CDR1 is MNHEY and CDR2 is SVGEGT. The CDR3 covers 22 residues. The CDR3 DNA reads as TGTGCCAGCAGTTCTCTCTATGTCTCGACTAGCGGGAGGAGAGGCTCCTACAATGAGCAGTTCTTC. This gives the protein CASSSLYVSTSGRRGSYNEQFF.

This clonotype was picked up a small number of times. This chain connects TRBV27 to TRBJ2-7; TRBD2 matches 7 bases. CDR1 is MNHEY, CDR2 SMNVEV, per germline (reference sequence). The CDR3 sequence is 16 residues long. V was pared by 5 bases and J by 0 bases, with 10 bases of the junction left unmatched. The CDR3 DNA is TGTGCCAGCAGTGACACCGGGACTACCAGCTCCTACGAGCAGTACTTC. Its translation is CASSDTGTTSSYEQYF.

The CDR3 sequence is CASSLEILNEQFF. The CDR3 nucleotides read TGTGCCAGCAGCTTAGAAATTTTGAATGAGCAGTTCTTC. This chain joins TRBV11-1 and TRBJ2-1; no clear D gene. Trimming cost V 1 base and J 7 bases, with 8 bases left between them. Germline V CDR1 and CDR2: SGHAT, FQDESV (reference sequence). The CDR3 is made up of 13 amino acids.

This clonotype was detected many times. This chain connects TRBV4-2 to TRBJ2-7; D remains unclear. This CDR3 is built from 13 residues. Per germline, CDR1 LGHNA and CDR2 YNFKEQ. V lost 1 base and J 4 bases, leaving 8 bases between the germline ends. The CDR3 nucleotides read TGTGCCAGCAGCCAAGTCTCTGAATACGAGCAGTACTTC. It translates to CASSQVSEYEQYF.